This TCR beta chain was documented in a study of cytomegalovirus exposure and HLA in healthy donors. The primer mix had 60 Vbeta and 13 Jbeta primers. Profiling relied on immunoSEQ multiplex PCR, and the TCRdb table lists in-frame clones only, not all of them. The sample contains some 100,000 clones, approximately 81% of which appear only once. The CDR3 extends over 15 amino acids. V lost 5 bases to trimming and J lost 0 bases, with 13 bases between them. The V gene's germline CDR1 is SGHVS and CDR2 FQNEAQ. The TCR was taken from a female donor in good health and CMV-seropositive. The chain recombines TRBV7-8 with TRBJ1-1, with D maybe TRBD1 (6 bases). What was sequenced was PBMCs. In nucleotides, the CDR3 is TGTGCCAGCAGCCGACAGGCAGGTATGAACACTGAAGCTTTCTTT. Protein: CASSRQAGMNTEAFF.